This T cell receptor beta chain was recorded in a study of cytomegalovirus exposure and HLA in healthy donors. Study in general: About 80 million unique TCRs from HLA-typed donors were held in an early data release.

The V gene's germline CDR1 is LNHNV and CDR2 YYDKDF (reference sequence). V lost 1 base, J lost 5 bases, and 17 bases lay in between. The CDR3 runs 16 residues. Primers included in the PCR were 60 Vbeta and 13 Jbeta primers. The data were produced by immunoSEQ multiplex PCR, yet TCRdb's version contains in-frame clones alone and is incomplete. The table shows more than 200,000 clones, with nearly 80% occurring only once. Findings and caveats of the study: Prediction of most subjects' HLA-A and HLA-B alleles by TCR beta sequences was reportedly accurate. Owing to their indistinguishability, certain V segments, notably TRBV6-2 and TRBV6-3, were excluded. An Asian-associated ancestry cluster reportedly showed fewer N-insertions than the roughly 670-donor mean in a later analysis.

Concerning this clone itself: Its antigen is unidentified.

The receptor was derived from a man in his late teens or twenties in good health and CMV-seronegative. The V gene is TRBV15, the J gene TRBJ2-5; D is possibly TRBD1 (6 bases). The sequenced sample was PBMCs. The CDR3 protein is CATSRVLETGDETQYF. The CDR3 DNA is TGTGCCACCAGCAGAGTCCTCGAGACAGGAGATGAGACCCAGTACTTC. Looking up the rest from reference TRBV15 and TRBJ2-5 gives the full variable domain: DAMVIQNPRYQVTQFGKPVTLSCSQTLNHNVMYWYQQKSSQAPKLLFHYYDKDFNNEADTPDNFQSRRPNTSFCFLDIRSPGLGDTAMYLCATSRVLETGDETQYFGPGTRLLVL.